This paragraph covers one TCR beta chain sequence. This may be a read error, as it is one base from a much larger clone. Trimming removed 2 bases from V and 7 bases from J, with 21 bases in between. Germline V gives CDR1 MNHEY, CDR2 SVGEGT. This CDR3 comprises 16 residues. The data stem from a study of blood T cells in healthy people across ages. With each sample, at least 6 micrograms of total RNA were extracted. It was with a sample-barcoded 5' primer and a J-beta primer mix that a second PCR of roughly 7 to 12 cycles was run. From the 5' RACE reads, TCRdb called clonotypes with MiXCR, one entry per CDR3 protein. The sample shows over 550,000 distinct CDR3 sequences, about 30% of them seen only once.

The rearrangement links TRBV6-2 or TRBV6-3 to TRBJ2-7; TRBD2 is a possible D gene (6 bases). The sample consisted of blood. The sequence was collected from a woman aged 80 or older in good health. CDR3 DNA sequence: TGTGCCAGCAGTTACCGCGGGGCCTACTCCTACAATGAGCAGTACTTC. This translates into CASSYRGAYSYNEQYF.